Listed here is a single TCR beta chain. This sample is drawn from a study of technical replicates of blood from a few donors. There are 17 residues in the CDR3. Between the trimmed V and J ends, which lost 0 bases and 0 bases, there was a span of 12 bases. Germline V lookup: CDR1 MGHRA, CDR2 YSYEKL. The repertoire was sequenced with immunoSEQ multiplex PCR; TCRdb's copy has only in-frame clones and lacks some. This table holds tens of thousands of clones, 95% found once. The chain has TRBV4-1 and TRBJ2-1; D may be TRBD1 (6 bases). Specimen: T cells isolated from PBMCs. The sequence derives from a human donor in good health. The CDR3 DNA is TGCGCCAGCAGCCAAGATAGGGGGATATCCTCCTACAATGAGCAGTTCTTC. Translated, it gives CASSQDRGISSYNEQFF.